The clone carrying this T cell receptor (beta chain) has a handful of counts. V dropped 5 bases and J dropped 5 bases, with 34 bases sitting between them. The CDR3 is 21 amino acids. The germline V gene encodes CDR1 PRHDT and CDR2 FYEKMQ (reference sequence). This sample was included in a study of T-cell reconstitution after alpha-beta-depleted transplantation in children. Preparation of the TCRbeta library involved a method that used unique molecular identifiers. TCRdb re-called the PCR reads with MiXCR, one entry per CDR3 protein. The sample includes around 440,000 distinct CDR3 sequences, about 17% of them seen just once.

This chain joins TRBV13 and TRBJ2-1; no clear D gene. The sample consisted of PBMCs, mostly from graft donor cells, taken 360 days after TCRalphabeta/CD19-depleted stem cell transplant. The source of this sequence is a boy under two years old who had a stem cell transplant for Wiskott-Aldrich syndrome, so the T cells may come from the graft donor. CDR3 bases: TGTGCCAGCAGCCGTAGCCCCCGTGGTAGTTGGCCGCACTTAAGTCACAATGAGCAGTTCTTC. It specifies CASSRSPRGSWPHLSHNEQFF.